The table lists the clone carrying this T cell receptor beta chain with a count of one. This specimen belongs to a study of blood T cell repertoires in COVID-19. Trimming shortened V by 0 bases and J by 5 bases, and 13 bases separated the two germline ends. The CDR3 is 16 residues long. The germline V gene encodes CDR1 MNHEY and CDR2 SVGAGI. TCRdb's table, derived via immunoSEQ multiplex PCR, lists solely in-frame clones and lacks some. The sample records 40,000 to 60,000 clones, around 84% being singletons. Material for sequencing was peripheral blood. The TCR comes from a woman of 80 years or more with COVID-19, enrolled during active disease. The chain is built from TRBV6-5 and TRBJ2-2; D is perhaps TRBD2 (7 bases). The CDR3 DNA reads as TGTGCCAGCAGTTACTCTTGGGGGGGCAGGACCGGGGAGCTGTTTTTT. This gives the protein CASSYSWGGRTGELFF.